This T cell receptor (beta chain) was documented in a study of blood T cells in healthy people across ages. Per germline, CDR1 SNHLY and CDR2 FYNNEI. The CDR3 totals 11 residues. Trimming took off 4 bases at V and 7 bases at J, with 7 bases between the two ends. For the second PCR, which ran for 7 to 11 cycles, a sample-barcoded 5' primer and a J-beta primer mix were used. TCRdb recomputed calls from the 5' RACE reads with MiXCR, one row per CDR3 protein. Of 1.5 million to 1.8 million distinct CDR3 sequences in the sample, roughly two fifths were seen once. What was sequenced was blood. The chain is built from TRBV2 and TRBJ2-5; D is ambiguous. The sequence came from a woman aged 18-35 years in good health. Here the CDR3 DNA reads TGTGCCAGCAGTGCCGCGGCGACCCAGTACTTC. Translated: CASSAAATQYF. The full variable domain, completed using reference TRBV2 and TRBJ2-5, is EPEVTQTPSHQVTQMGQEVILRCVPISNHLYFYWYRQILGQKVEFLVSFYNNEISEKSEIFDDQFSVERPDGSNFTLKIRSTKLEDSAMYFCASSAAATQYFGPGTRLLVL.